The following is a T cell receptor (beta chain) sequence with its context. The data belong to a study of blood T cell repertoires in COVID-19. Study context: COVID-19 samples, acute and convalescent, were from the United States, Italy and Spain. The analysed material was cDNA or gDNA that came from T cells, B-cell-depleted T cells, or PBMCs.

Profiled with immunoSEQ multiplex PCR; TCRdb holds only in-frame clones, not every one. This repertoire shows roughly 41,000 clones, 85% to 90% found once; its top ten account for around 25%. V was clipped by 1 base and J by 6 bases; unmatched bases: 11. Germline CDR1 and CDR2: SEHNR and FQNEAQ (reference sequence). The CDR3 length is 18 residues. The V call is TRBV7-9, the J call TRBJ2-1; 11 bases agree with TRBD2. What was sequenced was peripheral blood. This receptor was taken from a man in his sixties with active or convalescent COVID-19. DNA for the CDR3: TGTGCCAGCAGCTTAGTACTAGCGGGAGTGATTTTGGTCAATGAGCAGTTCTTC. This translates into CASSLVLAGVILVNEQFF.